Reported below is one T cell receptor beta chain. Antigen specificity is unknown. The data belong to a study of CXCR3-negative and CXCR3-positive naive CD8 T cells. The study's findings and limits: TRB CDR3 hydrophobicity was greater in CXCR3-positive naive cells than in CXCR3-negative naive cells. Within a donor, both naive subsets shared TRBV-TRBJ usage, unlike memory cells.

The CDR3 consists of 12 residues. CDR1 and CDR2 (germline): SQVTM, ANQGSEA. Carrying UMI labels, the TRB cDNA libraries were prepared through 5' RACE. TCRdb re-analyzed the 5' RACE reads; it lists each CDR3 protein once, without DNA. The sample table sets out over 70,000 distinct CDR3 sequences. The sample was naive CXCR3+ CD8+ T cells from blood. As for subset: CD45RO-CCR7+CD27+CD95- naive CD8+ T cells expressing CXCR3 (TNR3+). The TCR comes from a human donor in good health. Some clones in this sample may be carry-over from other donors' samples. The chain uses TRBV29-1 and TRBJ2-2. CDR3 region: CSVEGLDGELFF.